Below, 17 T cell receptor beta chains from the same sample are listed, as sequenced in a study of T cell changes during pregnancy in multiple sclerosis. Here immunoSEQ multiplex PCR was the method, and the copy in TCRdb shows in-frame clones only, minus some. The sample records around 100,000 clones, roughly nine tenths being singletons. The source material was peripheral blood, sampled after pregnancy. Every receptor here comes from a female donor with multiple sclerosis, enrolled in a pregnancy study.

The chain uses TRBV6-1 and TRBJ2-1, with a tentative D call TRBD2 (5 bases). The CDR3 runs 13 residues. V lost 8 bases and J 2 bases, leaving 10 bases between the germline ends. Looked up from germline, CDR1 is MNHNS and CDR2 is SASEGT. The DNA of the CDR3 is TGTGCCAGCGCGGTCGGGACCTACAATGAGCAGTTCTTC. Protein: CASAVGTYNEQFF.

The V gene is TRBV15, the J gene TRBJ1-1; D is unresolved. Germline V gives CDR1 LNHNV, CDR2 YYDKDF (reference sequence). The CDR3 has 14 residues. The V gene lost 0 bases and the J gene lost 1 base, with 6 bases spanning the gap. The CDR3 DNA reads TGTGCCACCAGCAGAGATCGCAGGAACACTGAAGCTTTCTTT. Translation gives CATSRDRRNTEAFF.

The sample holds one count of this clone. The gene calls are TRBV28 and TRBJ1-2; TRBD1 matches 7 bases. This CDR3 region has 13 residues. The V and J ends lost 6 bases and 7 bases, in that order; junction bases with no gene match: 8. Germline V CDR1 and CDR2: MDHEN, SYDVKM. CDR3 in amino acids: CASRTGEKGGYTF. CDR3 sequence (DNA): TGTGCCAGCAGAACAGGGGAGAAGGGTGGCTACACCTTC.

DNA of the CDR3: TGCAGCGCGAACCGAGGCGGGAGATGGGGGGAGCTGTTTTTT. It is translated as CSANRGGRWGELFF. The chain employs TRBV29-1 and TRBJ2-2; 7 nucleotides line up with TRBD2. The CDR3 covers 14 residues. The trim removed 7 bases at V and 8 bases at J, leaving 13 bases unmatched. The V gene's germline CDR1 is SQVTM and CDR2 ANQGSEA.

V usage is TRBV13 and J usage is TRBJ2-1; 7 bases match TRBD2. V dropped 5 bases and J dropped 2; count of bases not matched to a gene: 12. Germline-derived CDR1 and CDR2 are PRHDT and FYEKMQ (reference sequence). This CDR3 spans 17 amino acids. The CDR3 bases are TGTGCCAGCAGCGCGCGGGAGCGGGGCTGGACCTACAATGAGCAGTTCTTC. Its protein product is CASSARERGWTYNEQFF.

The chain uses TRBV18 and TRBJ2-2, with 7 bases identical to TRBD1. The V segment lost 3 bases and the J segment 6 bases; nucleotides outside the gene matches: 4. Germline values: CDR1 KGHSH, CDR2 LQKENI. The CDR3 spans 14 residues. The CDR3 is CASSPTGVAGELFF. In nucleotides, the CDR3 is TGTGCCAGCTCACCTACAGGGGTGGCCGGGGAGCTGTTTTTT.

The V and J genes are TRBV9 and TRBJ1-3; 7 nucleotides line up with TRBD1. CDR1 and CDR2 (germline): SGDLS, YYNGEE. This CDR3 comprises 17 residues. V was clipped by 1 base and J by 4 bases; unmatched bases: 11. The CDR3 DNA is TGTGCCAGCAGCGTAATGGAACGACAGGGAACGGGAAACACCATATATTTT. Its translation is CASSVMERQGTGNTIYF.

This chain uses TRBV19 with TRBJ2-1, with 9 nucleotides matching TRBD1. The CDR3 runs 15 residues. The germline V gene encodes CDR1 LNHDA and CDR2 SQIVND (reference sequence). V dropped 5 bases and J dropped 2; count of bases not matched to a gene: 4. CDR3 residues: CASSGTGRPYNEQFF. The CDR3 nucleotides are TGTGCCAGTAGTGGGACAGGGAGGCCCTACAATGAGCAGTTCTTC.

This chain links TRBV19 with TRBJ2-7, with D perhaps TRBD1 (5 bases). This CDR3 region has 14 residues. Germline V lookup: CDR1 LNHDA, CDR2 SQIVND (reference sequence). V gave up 5 bases and J gave up 2 bases, with 13 bases separating them. CDR3 region: CASSDSGRAYEQYF. For the CDR3, the DNA is TGTGCCAGTAGTGACTCGGGCAGGGCCTACGAGCAGTACTTC.

This chain uses TRBV9 with TRBJ1-3; D not certain. The CDR3 is made up of 17 amino acids. V was pared by 1 base and J by 0 bases, with 14 bases between. Per the germline V gene, CDR1 is SGDLS and CDR2 is YYNGEE. The CDR3 region is CASSVIPQANSGNTIYF. The CDR3 DNA follows: TGTGCCAGCAGCGTAATTCCCCAGGCTAACTCTGGAAACACCATATATTTT.

This clone was recorded once. CDR3 nucleotide sequence: TGCGCCAGCAGTGTTCCCTGCCCGGGACTAGCGTTATCTGAGCAGTTCTTC. It translates to CASSVPCPGLALSEQFF. The rearrangement joins TRBV10-1 to TRBJ2-1; 10 nucleotides agree with TRBD2. Germline V gives CDR1 WNHNN, CDR2 SYGVQD (reference sequence). Trimming at V came to 4 bases and at J to 9 bases, leaving 15 bases not matched to a gene. The CDR3 consists of 17 residues.

The chain uses TRBV28 and TRBJ2-5, with TRBD2 matching 10 bases. The CDR3 extends over 13 amino acids. Germline lookup yields CDR1 MDHEN and CDR2 SYDVKM. The ends lost 11 bases at V and 6 bases at J; junction bases unmatched: 9. For the CDR3, the DNA is TGTGCCGGGAAGAGTAGCGGGAGGAAGACCCAGTACTTC. It yields the protein CAGKSSGRKTQYF.

This clone appeared a single time. The V call is TRBV4-2, the J call TRBJ1-2, with D possibly matching TRBD1 (6 bases). Germline CDR1 and CDR2: LGHNA and YNFKEQ. Trimming removed 0 bases from V and 4 bases from J, with 12 bases in between. The CDR3 runs 15 residues. This chain's CDR3 is CASSQDGIGGYGYTF. The CDR3 DNA follows: TGTGCCAGCAGCCAAGATGGGATAGGGGGCTATGGCTACACCTTC.

This clone was detected once. The chain has TRBV7-3 and TRBJ2-1; no reliable D call. The CDR3 has 15 residues. V was trimmed by 3 bases and J by 4 bases, leaving 13 bases between them. Germline CDR1 reads SGHTA; CDR2 reads FQGTGA. Written as DNA, the CDR3 is TGTGCCAGCAGCTTTATCCCGACTGCGTACAATGAGCAGTTCTTC. Its protein product is CASSFIPTAYNEQFF.

This clone was seen just once. The DNA for the CDR3 is TGCGCCAGCAAGAGAGGACGACAGACTAACACCGGGGAGCTGTTTTTT. Protein product: CASKRGRQTNTGELFF. The V call is TRBV5-1, the J call TRBJ2-2, with D perhaps matching TRBD1 (5 bases). Germline V lookup: CDR1 SGHRS, CDR2 YFSETQ. The CDR3 is 16 residues long. The ends were cut back, 6 bases at V and 2 bases at J, with 17 bases in the middle. Using reference TRBV5-1 and TRBJ2-2 for the parts outside the CDR3, the full variable domain is KAGVTQTPRYLIKTRGQQVTLSCSPISGHRSVSWYQQTPGQGLQFLFEYFSETQRNKGNFPGRFSGRQFSNSRSEMNVSTLELGDSALYLCASKRGRQTNTGELFFGEGSRLTVL.

The chain uses TRBV11-2 and TRBJ2-1, with D hard to call. The CDR3 extends over 12 amino acids. V was pared by 5 bases and J by 11 bases, with 13 bases between. Per germline, CDR1 SGHAT and CDR2 FQNNGV. CDR3 sequence reads: CASSPEMSQQFF. CDR3 nucleotide sequence: TGTGCCAGCAGCCCTGAGATGTCGCAGCAGTTCTTC.

This chain links TRBV29-1 with TRBJ2-5; 10 bases agree with TRBD2. The CDR3 totals 14 residues. Trimming took 6 bases from V and 5 from J; bases not matched to a gene: 9. The germline gives CDR1 SQVTM, CDR2 ANQGSEA. As DNA, the CDR3 is TGCAGCGTGTTCGCTAGCGGGAGATATGAGACCCAGTACTTC. Translated, it gives CSVFASGRYETQYF.